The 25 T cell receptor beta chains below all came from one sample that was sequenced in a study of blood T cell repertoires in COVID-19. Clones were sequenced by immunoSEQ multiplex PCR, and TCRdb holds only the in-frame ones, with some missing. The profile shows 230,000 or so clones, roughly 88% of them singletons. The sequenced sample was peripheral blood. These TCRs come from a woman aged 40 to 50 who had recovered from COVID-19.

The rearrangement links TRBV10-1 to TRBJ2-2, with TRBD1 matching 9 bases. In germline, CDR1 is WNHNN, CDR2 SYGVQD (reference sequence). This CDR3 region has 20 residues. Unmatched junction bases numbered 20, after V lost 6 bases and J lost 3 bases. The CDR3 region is CASREPGQGSHQADTGELFF. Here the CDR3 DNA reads TGCGCCAGCAGAGAGCCGGGACAGGGATCTCACCAAGCGGACACCGGGGAGCTGTTTTTT.

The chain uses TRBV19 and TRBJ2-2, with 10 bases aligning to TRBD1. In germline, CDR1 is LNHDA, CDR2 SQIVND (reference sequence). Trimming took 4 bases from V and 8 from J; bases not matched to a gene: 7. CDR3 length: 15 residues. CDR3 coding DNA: TGTGCCAGTAGTAGAGAGGACAGGGGGAGTGGGGAGCTGTTTTTT. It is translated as CASSREDRGSGELFF.

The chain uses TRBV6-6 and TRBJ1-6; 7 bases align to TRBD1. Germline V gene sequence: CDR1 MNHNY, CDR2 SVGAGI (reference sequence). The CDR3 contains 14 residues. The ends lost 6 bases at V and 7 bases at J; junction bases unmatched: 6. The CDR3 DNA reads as TGTGCCAGCAGCCCCGGGACAGAAAATTCACCCCTCCACTTT. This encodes CASSPGTENSPLHF.

CDR3 bases: TGTGCCATCAGTCCGGGACTAGCGGGGAAGTCAGGTAGTGATACGCAGTATTTT. As protein: CAISPGLAGKSGSDTQYF. The J gene is TRBJ2-3, the V gene TRBV10-3; the match to TRBD2 covers 13 bases. Germline trimming cut 5 bases from V and 6 bases from J; bases unmatched to any gene: 14. The CDR3 loop spans 18 amino acids. CDR1 and CDR2 (germline): ENHRY, SYGVKD.

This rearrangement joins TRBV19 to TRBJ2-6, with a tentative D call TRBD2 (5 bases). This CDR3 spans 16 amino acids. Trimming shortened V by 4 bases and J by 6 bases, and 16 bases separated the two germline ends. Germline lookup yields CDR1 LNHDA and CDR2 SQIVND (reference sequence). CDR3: CASSNMAGAEANVLTF. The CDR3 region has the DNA TGTGCCAGTAGTAACATGGCGGGCGCTGAGGCCAACGTCCTGACTTTC.

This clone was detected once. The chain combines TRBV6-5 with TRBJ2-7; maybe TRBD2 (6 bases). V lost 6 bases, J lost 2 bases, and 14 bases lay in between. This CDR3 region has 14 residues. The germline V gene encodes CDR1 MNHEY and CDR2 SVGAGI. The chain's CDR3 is CASSYLGGPYEQYF. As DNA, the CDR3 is TGTGCCAGCAGCTACCTCGGGGGACCCTACGAGCAGTACTTC.

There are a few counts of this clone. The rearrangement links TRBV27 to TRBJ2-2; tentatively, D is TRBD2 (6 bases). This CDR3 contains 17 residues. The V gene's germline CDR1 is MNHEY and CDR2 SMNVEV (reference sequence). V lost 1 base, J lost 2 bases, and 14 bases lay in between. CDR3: CASSLWSSGFNTGELFF. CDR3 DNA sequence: TGTGCCAGCAGTTTATGGTCCAGCGGGTTCAACACCGGGGAGCTGTTTTTT.

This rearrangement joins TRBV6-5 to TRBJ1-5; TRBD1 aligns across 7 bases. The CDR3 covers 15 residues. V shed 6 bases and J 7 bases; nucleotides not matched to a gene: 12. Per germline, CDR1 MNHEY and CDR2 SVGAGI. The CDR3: CASRRLQGRGQPQHF. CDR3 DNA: TGTGCCAGCAGAAGGCTACAGGGGCGTGGGCAGCCCCAGCATTTT.

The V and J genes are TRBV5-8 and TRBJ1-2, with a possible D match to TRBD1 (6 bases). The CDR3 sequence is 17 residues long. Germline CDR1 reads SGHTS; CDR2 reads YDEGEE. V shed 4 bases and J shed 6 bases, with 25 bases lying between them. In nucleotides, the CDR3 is TGTGCCAGCAGCCCAACCCCGCCGGACAGAGCCCTGGATGGCTACACCTTC. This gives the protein CASSPTPPDRALDGYTF.

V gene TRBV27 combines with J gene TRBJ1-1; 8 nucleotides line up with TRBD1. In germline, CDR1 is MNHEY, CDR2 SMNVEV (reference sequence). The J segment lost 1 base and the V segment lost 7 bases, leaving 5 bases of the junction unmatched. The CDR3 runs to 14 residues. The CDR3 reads CASNRDRTNTEAFF. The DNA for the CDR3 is TGTGCCAGCAATCGGGACAGGACGAACACTGAAGCTTTCTTT.

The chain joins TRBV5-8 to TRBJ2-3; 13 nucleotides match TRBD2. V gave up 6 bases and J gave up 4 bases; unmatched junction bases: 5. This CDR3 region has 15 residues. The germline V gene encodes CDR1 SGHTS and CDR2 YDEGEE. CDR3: CASKPGLAGSDTQYF. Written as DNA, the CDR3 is TGTGCCAGCAAACCGGGACTAGCGGGGTCAGATACGCAGTATTTT.

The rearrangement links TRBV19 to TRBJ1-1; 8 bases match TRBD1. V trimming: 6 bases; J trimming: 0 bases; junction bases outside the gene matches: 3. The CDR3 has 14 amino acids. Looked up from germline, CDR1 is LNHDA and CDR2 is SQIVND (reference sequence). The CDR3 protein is CASRYRGMNTEAFF. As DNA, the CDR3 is TGTGCCAGTAGGTACAGGGGGATGAACACTGAAGCTTTCTTT.

The CDR3 here is CASSLEQSGANVLTF. The CDR3 bases are TGTGCCAGCAGCTTAGAACAGTCTGGGGCCAACGTCCTGACTTTC. The chain links TRBV7-2 to TRBJ2-6; D is ambiguous. Germline V gene sequence: CDR1 SGHTA, CDR2 FQGNSA. The CDR3 is 15 amino acids. V was cut by 1 base and J by 1 base, with 5 bases left in between.

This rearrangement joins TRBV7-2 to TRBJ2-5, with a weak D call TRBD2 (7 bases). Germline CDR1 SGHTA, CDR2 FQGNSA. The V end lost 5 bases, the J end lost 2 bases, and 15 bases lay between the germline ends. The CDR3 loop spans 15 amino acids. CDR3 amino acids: CASSPSGTRQETQYF. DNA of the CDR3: TGTGCCAGCAGCCCCAGCGGGACAAGGCAAGAGACCCAGTACTTC.

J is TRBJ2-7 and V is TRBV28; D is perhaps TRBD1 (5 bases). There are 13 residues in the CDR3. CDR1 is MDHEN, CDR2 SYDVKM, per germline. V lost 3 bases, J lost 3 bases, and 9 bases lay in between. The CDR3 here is CASSLGQHYEQYF. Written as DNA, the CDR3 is TGTGCCAGCAGTTTGGGGCAGCACTACGAGCAGTACTTC.

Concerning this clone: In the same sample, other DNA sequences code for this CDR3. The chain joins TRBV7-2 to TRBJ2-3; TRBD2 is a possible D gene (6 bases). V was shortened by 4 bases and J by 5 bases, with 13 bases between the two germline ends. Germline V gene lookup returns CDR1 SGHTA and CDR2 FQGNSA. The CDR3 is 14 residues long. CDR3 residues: CASSSLGGEDTQYF. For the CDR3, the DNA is TGTGCCAGCAGCTCCCTGGGGGGAGAAGATACGCAGTATTTT.

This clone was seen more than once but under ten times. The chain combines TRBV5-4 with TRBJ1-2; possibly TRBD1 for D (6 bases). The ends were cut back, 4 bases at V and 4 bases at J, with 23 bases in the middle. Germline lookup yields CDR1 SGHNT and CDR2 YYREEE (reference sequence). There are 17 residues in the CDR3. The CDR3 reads CASSGRDTGGGTYGYTF. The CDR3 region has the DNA TGTGCCAGCAGCGGCCGGGACACGGGTGGGGGCACCTATGGCTACACCTTC.

The chain's CDR3 is CASSSYLGELFF. The CDR3 nucleotides read TGTGCCAGCAGTTCGTACCTAGGGGAGCTGTTTTTT. V usage is TRBV7-2 and J usage is TRBJ2-2, with D uncertain. The V and J ends lost 6 bases and 8 bases respectively, with 10 bases between them. Germline V lookup: CDR1 SGHTA, CDR2 FQGNSA. The CDR3 covers 12 residues.

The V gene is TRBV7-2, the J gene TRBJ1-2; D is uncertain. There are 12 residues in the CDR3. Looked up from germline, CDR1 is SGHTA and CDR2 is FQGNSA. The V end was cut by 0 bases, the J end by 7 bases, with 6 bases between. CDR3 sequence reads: CASSLASGGYTF. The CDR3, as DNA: TGTGCCAGCAGCTTAGCCTCGGGTGGCTACACCTTC.

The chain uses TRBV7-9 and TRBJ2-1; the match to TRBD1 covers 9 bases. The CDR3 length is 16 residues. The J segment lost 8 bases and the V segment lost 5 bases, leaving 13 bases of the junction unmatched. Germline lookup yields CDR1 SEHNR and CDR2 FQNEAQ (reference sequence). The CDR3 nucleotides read TGTGCCAGCAGCCAACGGCTTAGGGACAGGGTCTATGAGCAGTTCTTC. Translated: CASSQRLRDRVYEQFF. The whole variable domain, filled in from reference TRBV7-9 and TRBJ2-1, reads DTGVSQNPRHKITKRGQNVTFRCDPISEHNRLYWYRQTLGQGPEFLTYFQNEAQLEKSRLLSDRFSAERPKGSFSTLEIQRTEQGDSAMYLCASSQRLRDRVYEQFFGPGTRLTVL.

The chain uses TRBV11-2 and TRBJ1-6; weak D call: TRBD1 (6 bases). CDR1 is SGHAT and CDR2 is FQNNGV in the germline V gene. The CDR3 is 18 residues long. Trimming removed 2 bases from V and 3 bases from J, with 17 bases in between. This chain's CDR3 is CASSLPPGTTSYNSPLHF. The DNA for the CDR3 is TGTGCCAGCAGCTTACCTCCCGGGACAACTAGCTATAATTCACCCCTCCACTTT.

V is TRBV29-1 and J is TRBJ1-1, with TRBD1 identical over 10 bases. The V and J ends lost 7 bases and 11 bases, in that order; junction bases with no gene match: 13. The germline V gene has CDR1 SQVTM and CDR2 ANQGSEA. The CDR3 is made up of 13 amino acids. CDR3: CSGNPGQGFQAFF. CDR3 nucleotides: TGCAGCGGCAACCCGGGACAGGGGTTTCAGGCTTTCTTT.

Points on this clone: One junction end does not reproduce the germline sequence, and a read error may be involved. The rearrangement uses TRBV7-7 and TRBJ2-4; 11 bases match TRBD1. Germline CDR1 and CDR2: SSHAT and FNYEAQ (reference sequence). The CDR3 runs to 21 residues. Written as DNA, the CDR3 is TGTGCTAGCAGCCATATCGGACAGGGGGCTCTGATCCATCTAGCCAAAAACATTCAGTACTTC. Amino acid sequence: CASSHIGQGALIHLAKNIQYF.

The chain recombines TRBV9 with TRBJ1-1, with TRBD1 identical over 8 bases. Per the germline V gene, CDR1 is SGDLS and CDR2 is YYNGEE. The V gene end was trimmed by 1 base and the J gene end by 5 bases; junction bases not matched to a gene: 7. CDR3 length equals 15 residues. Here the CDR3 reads CASSVYGDRITEAFF. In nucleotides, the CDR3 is TGTGCCAGCAGCGTATATGGGGACAGGATAACTGAAGCTTTCTTT.

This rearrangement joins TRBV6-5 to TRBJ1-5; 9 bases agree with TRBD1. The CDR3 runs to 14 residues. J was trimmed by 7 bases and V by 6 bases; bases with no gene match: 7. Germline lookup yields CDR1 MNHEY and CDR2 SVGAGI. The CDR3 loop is CASRQTGGSQPQHF. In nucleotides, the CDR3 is TGTGCCAGCAGACAGACAGGGGGGAGCCAGCCCCAGCATTTT.